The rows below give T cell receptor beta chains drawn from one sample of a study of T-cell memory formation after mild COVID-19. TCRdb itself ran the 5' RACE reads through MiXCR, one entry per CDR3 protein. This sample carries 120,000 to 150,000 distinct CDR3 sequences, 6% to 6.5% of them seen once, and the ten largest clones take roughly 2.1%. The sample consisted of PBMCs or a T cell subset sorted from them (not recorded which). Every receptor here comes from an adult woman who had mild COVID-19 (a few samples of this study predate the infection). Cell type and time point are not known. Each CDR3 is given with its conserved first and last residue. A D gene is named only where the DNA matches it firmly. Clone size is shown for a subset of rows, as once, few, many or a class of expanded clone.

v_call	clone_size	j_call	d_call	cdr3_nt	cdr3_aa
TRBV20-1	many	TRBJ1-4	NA	TGCAGTGCTGCCCGGGGTCCGCAGGGACTAAGATGGGATGAAAAACTGTTTTTT	CSAARGPQGLRWDEKLFF
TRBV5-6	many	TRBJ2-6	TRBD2	TGTGCCTCAAACGGGGGAGGGCCTGGGGCCAACGTCCTGACTTTC	CASNGGGPGANVLTF
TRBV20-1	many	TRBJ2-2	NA	TGCAGTGCTAGAGGGGGCCAGCGGAACACCGGGGAGCTGTTTTTT	CSARGGQRNTGELFF
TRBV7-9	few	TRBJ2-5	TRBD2	TGTGCCAGCAGCCATCCCCGGCTAGCGGGGGGGGCGGAAGAGACCCAGTACTTC	CASSHPRLAGGAEETQYF
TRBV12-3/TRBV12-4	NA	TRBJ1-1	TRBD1	TGTGCCAGCAGTCCCGCGGGGGGCCGACAGGGGAACACTGAAGCTTTCTTT	CASSPAGGRQGNTEAFF
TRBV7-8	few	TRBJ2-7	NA	TGTGCCAGCAGCATCGGGACACCTTACGAGCAGTACTTC	CASSIGTPYEQYF
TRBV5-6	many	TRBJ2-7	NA	TGTGCCAGCAGCTTGGGGTCGGGTTCCTACGAGCAGTACTTC	CASSLGSGSYEQYF
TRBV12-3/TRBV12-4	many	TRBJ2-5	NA	TGTGCCAGCAGCACGGGACCAGCACAAGAGACCCAGTACTTC	CASSTGPAQETQYF
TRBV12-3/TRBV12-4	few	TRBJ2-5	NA	TGTGCCAGCAGTTCGGCAGGGACAGAGACCCAGTACTTC	CASSSAGTETQYF
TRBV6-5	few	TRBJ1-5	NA	TGTGCCAGCAGTACGACAGCGGGGAATCAGCCCCAGCATTTT	CASSTTAGNQPQHF
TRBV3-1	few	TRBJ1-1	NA	TGTGCCAGCAGCCAACCCGGACCGAACACTGAAGCTTTCTTT	CASSQPGPNTEAFF
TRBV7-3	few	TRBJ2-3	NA	TGTGCCAGCAGCTCTCAGCTCGGCACAGATACGCAGTATTTT	CASSSQLGTDTQYF
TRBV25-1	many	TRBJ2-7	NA	TGTGCCAGCAGTGATAGCAGGGGCATTTACTACGAGCAGTACTTC	CASSDSRGIYYEQYF
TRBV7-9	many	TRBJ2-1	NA	TGTGCCAGCAGCTCCGGACAGGGAGGGCATGAGCAGTTCTTC	CASSSGQGGHEQFF
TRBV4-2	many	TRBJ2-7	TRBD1	TGTGCCAGCAGCCAAGATATTTATGTGGGGACAGGTGGCTACGAGCAGTACTTC	CASSQDIYVGTGGYEQYF
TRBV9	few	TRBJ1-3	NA	TGTGCCAGCAGCGTAGCCCCAGGGATGGCTGGAAACACCATATATTTT	CASSVAPGMAGNTIYF
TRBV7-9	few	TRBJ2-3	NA	TGTGCCAGCAGCCAGGCGTTTGGGAGCACAGATACGCAGTATTTT	CASSQAFGSTDTQYF
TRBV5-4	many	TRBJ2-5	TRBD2	TGTGCAGTGGGGGGGTCATACCTCCAAGAGACCCAGTACTTC	CAVGGSYLQETQYF
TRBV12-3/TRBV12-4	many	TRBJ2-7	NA	TGTGCCAGCAGCCGCGATAGGGCCACCTACGAGCAGTACTTC	CASSRDRATYEQYF
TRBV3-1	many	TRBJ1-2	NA	TGTGCCAGCAGCCAAGATCTTTTGGTAAACTATGGCTACACCTTC	CASSQDLLVNYGYTF
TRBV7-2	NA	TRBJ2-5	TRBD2	TGTGCCAGCAGCTGGGGACTAGCGGGAGCCGACGGGGAGACCCAGTACTTC	CASSWGLAGADGETQYF
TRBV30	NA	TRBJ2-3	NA	TGTGCCTGGAGTGTACAAAACGGGCGGGCGGATACGCAGTATTTT	CAWSVQNGRADTQYF
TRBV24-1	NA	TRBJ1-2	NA	TGTGCCACCAGTGATTTAGGGTCCTCCAGAGAAGCTAACTATGGCTACACCTTC	CATSDLGSSREANYGYTF
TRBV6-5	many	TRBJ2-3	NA	TGTGCCAGCAGTTCCCGGAACAGGGCCACAGATACGCAGTATTTT	CASSSRNRATDTQYF
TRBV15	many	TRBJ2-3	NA	TGTGCCACCAGCAGCTCGCCCCGCACAGATACGCAGTATTTT	CATSSSPRTDTQYF
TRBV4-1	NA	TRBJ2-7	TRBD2	TGCGCCAGCAGCCAAGGGGCGGGGGGCCGATTGAGCTCCTACGAGCAGTACTTC	CASSQGAGGRLSSYEQYF
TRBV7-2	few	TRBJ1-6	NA	TGTGCCAGCAGCGTAAGGACGGACGTCGGTTCACCCCTCCACTTT	CASSVRTDVGSPLHF
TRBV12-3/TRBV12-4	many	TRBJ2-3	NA	TGTGCCAGCAGTCCATATCATTGGGGTAGCGGCACAGATACGCAGTATTTT	CASSPYHWGSGTDTQYF
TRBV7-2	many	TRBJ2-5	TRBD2	TGTGCCAGCAGCTTAGGACTAGCGGGACAAGAGACCCAGTACTTC	CASSLGLAGQETQYF
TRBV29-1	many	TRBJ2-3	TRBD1	TGCAGCGTTGAGATAGGGACAGCCCTAGATACGCAGTATTTT	CSVEIGTALDTQYF
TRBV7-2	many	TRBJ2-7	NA	TGTGCCAGCAGCTTAGTAAACGAGGCCTACGAGCAGTACTTC	CASSLVNEAYEQYF
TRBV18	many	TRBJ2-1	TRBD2	TGTGCCAGCTCACCTCACGACGATGGACTAGCGGGAGAATTGGGTTACTACAATGAGCAGTTCTTC	CASSPHDDGLAGELGYYNEQFF
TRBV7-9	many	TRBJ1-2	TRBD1	TGTGCCAGCAGCTTAGATGGGACAGGGGCCTATCGCTACACCTTC	CASSLDGTGAYRYTF
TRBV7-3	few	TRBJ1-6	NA	TGTGCCAGCAGCTTAGGGGTAGATAATTCACCCCTCCACTTT	CASSLGVDNSPLHF
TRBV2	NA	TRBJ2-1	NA	TGTGCCAGCAGTGCCCAGGGGCTCCTATACAATGAGCAGTTCTTC	CASSAQGLLYNEQFF
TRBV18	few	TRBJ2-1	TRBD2	TGTGCCAGCTCATCCCTTCTAGCGGGAGGGAACAATGAGCAGTTCTTC	CASSSLLAGGNNEQFF
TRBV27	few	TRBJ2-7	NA	TGTGCCAGCAGTTCCCCCAGGAGGGGGACCTACGAGCAGTACTTC	CASSSPRRGTYEQYF
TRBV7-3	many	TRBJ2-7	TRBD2	TGTGCCAGCAGCTTAACGAAGCTAGCGGTAGAATACGAGCAGTACTTC	CASSLTKLAVEYEQYF
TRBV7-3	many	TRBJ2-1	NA	TGTGCCAGCAGCTTGGGTCTGGAAAGAGAGCAGTTCTTC	CASSLGLEREQFF
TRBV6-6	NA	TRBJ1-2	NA	TGTGCCAGCAGTTCGGACAGTAACTATGGCTACACCTTC	CASSSDSNYGYTF
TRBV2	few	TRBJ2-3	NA	TGTGCCAGCAGCCGCAACGACAGAGGTCTGAACACAGATACGCAGTATTTT	CASSRNDRGLNTDTQYF
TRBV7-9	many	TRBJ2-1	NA	TGTGCCAGCAGCTTAGGAGACAGCCGATACAATGAGCAGTTCTTC	CASSLGDSRYNEQFF
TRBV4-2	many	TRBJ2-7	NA	TGTGCCAGCAGCCCGCCATCAGGGGCTCTTACCTACGAGCAGTACTTC	CASSPPSGALTYEQYF
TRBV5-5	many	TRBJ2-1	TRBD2	TGTGCCAGCATCTTAGCGGGGGGGCGAAATGAGCAGTTCTTC	CASILAGGRNEQFF
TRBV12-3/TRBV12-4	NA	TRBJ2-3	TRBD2	TGTGCCAGCAGTTTAGATTTCCTAGCGGGGGGGCCAAGCACAGATACGCAGTATTTT	CASSLDFLAGGPSTDTQYF
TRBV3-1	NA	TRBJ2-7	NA	TGTGCCAGCAGCCAAGTAGGGGGGAACGAGCAGTACTTC	CASSQVGGNEQYF
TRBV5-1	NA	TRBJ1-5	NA	TGCGCCAGCAGCTCGGACGGGGGCAATCAGCCCCAGCATTTT	CASSSDGGNQPQHF
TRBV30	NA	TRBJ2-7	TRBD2	TGTGCCTGGAGTGTAACGGCGGGGGGACGGACGAAGTACTTC	CAWSVTAGGRTKYF
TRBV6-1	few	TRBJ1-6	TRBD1	TGTGCCAGCCGAAGGACAGGGGGCTCCTATAATTCACCCCTCCACTTT	CASRRTGGSYNSPLHF
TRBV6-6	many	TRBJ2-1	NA	TGTGCCAGCAGTTTCCCCGGGACTGCCATTTACAATGAGCAGTTCTTC	CASSFPGTAIYNEQFF
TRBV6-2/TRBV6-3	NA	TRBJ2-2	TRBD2	TGTGCCAGCAGTTACTCATCCGGGAGGGTCTCCGGGGAGCTGTTTTTT	CASSYSSGRVSGELFF
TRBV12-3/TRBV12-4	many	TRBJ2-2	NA	TGTGCCAGCAGTTTATATCGGGGGACGAAAGAGGGGACCGGGGAGCTGTTTTTT	CASSLYRGTKEGTGELFF
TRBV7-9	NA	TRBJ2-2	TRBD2	TGTGCCAGCAGGTCGAGCGGGAGTGGGGACACCGGGGAGCTGTTTTTT	CASRSSGSGDTGELFF
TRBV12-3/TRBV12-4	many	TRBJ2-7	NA	TGTGCCAGCAGTTTAGATTTCTACGAGCAGTACTTC	CASSLDFYEQYF
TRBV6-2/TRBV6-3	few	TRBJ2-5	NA	TGTGCCAGCAGACAACAGTTGCAAGAGACCCAGTACTTC	CASRQQLQETQYF